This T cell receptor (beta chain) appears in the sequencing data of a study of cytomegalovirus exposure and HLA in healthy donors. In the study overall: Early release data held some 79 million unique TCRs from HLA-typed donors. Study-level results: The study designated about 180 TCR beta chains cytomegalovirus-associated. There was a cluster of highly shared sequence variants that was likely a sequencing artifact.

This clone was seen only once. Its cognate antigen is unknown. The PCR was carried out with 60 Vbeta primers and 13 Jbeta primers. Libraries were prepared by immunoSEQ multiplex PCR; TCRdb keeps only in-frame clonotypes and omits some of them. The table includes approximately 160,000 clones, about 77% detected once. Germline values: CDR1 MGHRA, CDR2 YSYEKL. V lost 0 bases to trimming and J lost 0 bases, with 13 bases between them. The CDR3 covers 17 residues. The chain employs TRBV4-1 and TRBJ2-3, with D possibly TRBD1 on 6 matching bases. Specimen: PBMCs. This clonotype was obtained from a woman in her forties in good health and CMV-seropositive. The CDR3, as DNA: TGCGCCAGCAGCCAAGATATTCGGACAGCAAGCACAGATACGCAGTATTTT. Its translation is CASSQDIRTASTDTQYF.